This T cell receptor (beta chain) derives from a study of T-cell reconstitution after alpha-beta-depleted transplantation in children. Unique molecular identifiers tagged the TCRbeta library. TCRdb processed the PCR reads anew with MiXCR; each CDR3 protein has one entry. The sample comprises more than 450,000 distinct CDR3 sequences, about a sixth of which are singletons, and less than 4% rests with the top ten. V was shortened by 0 bases and J by 2 bases, with 9 bases between the two germline ends. The CDR3 runs to 14 residues. The germline V gene has CDR1 SGHRS and CDR2 YFSETQ. This clonotype was seen a handful of times.

The sequence derives from a human donor who donated a stem cell graft to a child with acute lymphoblastic leukemia. The rearrangement uses TRBV5-1 and TRBJ2-7; the D is unclear. The sample here was PBMCs from the stem cell graft donor, taken from the stem cell graft. The CDR3 DNA reads TGCGCCAGCAGCTTGGCCGGGCCGCCCTACGAGCAGTACTTC. Its protein product is CASSLAGPPYEQYF. The full variable domain, its missing parts supplied by reference TRBV5-1 and TRBJ2-7, is KAGVTQTPRYLIKTRGQQVTLSCSPISGHRSVSWYQQTPGQGLQFLFEYFSETQRNKGNFPGRFSGRQFSNSRSEMNVSTLELGDSALYLCASSLAGPPYEQYFGPGTRLTVT.